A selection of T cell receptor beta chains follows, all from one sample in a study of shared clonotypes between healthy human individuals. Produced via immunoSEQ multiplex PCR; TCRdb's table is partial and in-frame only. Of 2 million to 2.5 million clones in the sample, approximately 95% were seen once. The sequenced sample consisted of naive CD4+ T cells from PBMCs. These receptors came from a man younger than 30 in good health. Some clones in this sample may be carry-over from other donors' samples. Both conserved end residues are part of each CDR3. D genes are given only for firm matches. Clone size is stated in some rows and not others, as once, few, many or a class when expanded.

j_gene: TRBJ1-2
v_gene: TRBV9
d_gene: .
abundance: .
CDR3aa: CASSVYGAFSGYTF
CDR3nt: TGTGCCAGCAGCGTTTACGGGGCATTCTCTGGCTACACCTTC

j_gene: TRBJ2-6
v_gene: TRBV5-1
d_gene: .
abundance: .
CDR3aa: CASSLAVPGANVLTF
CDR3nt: TGCGCCAGCAGCTTGGCCGTCCCTGGGGCCAACGTCCTGACTTTC

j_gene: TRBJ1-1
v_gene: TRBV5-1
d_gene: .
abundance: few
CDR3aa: CASSSAARTANTEAFF
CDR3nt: TGCGCCAGCAGCTCGGCGGCGAGGACAGCGAACACTGAAGCTTTCTTT

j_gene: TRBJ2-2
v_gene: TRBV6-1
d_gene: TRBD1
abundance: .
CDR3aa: CASSEDLGQAGELFF
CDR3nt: TGTGCCAGCAGTGAAGACCTAGGACAGGCCGGGGAGCTGTTTTTT

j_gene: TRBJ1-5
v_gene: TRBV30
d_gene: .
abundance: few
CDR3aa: CAWSKGHGQPQHF
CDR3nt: TGTGCCTGGAGTAAGGGACATGGACAGCCCCAGCATTTT

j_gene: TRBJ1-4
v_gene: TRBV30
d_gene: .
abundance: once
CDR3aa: CAWAASRNEKLFF
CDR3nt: TGTGCCTGGGCAGCCTCGCGGAATGAAAAACTGTTTTTT

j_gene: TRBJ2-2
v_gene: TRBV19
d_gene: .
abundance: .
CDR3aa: CASRFLGGNTGELFF
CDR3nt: TGTGCCAGTAGATTTCTCGGAGGGAACACCGGGGAGCTGTTTTTT

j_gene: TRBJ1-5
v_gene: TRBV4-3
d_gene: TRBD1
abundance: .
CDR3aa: CASSQDLGRQGWNQPQHF
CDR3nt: TGCGCCAGCAGCCAAGATTTAGGGCGACAGGGGTGGAATCAGCCCCAGCATTTT

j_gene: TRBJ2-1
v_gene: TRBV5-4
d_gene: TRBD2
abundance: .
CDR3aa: CASSPELAGSSYNEQFF
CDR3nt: TGTGCCAGCAGCCCAGAACTAGCGGGGAGCTCCTACAATGAGCAGTTCTTC

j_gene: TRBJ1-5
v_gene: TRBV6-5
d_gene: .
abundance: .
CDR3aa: CASSPDRNSNQPQHF
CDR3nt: TGTGCCAGCAGTCCCGACAGGAATAGCAATCAGCCCCAGCATTTT

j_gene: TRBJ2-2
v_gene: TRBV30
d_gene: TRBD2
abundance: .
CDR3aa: CAWNKHFRDYRTGELFF
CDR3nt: TGTGCCTGGAATAAGCATTTCCGGGACTACAGGACCGGGGAGCTGTTTTTT

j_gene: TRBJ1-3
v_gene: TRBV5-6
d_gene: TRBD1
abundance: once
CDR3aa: CASSFTGGSGGNTIYF
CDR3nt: TGTGCCAGCAGCTTCACAGGGGGCTCTGGTGGAAACACCATATATTTT

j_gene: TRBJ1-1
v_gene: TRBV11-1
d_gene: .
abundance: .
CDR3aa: CASSFRGNTEAFF
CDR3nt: TGTGCCAGCAGCTTCAGGGGGAACACTGAAGCTTTCTTT

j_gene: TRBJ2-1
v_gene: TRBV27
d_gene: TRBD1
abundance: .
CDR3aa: CASRRSGQGDEQFF
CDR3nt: TGTGCCAGCAGAAGATCGGGACAGGGTGATGAGCAGTTCTTC

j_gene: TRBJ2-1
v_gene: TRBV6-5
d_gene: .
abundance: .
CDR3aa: CASSYSRTIYNEQFF
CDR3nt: TGTGCCAGCAGTTACTCGAGGACAATCTACAATGAGCAGTTCTTC

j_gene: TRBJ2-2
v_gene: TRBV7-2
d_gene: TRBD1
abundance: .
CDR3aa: CASSARLGQGATGELFF
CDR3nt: TGTGCCAGCAGCGCCCGATTGGGACAGGGAGCCACCGGGGAGCTGTTTTTT

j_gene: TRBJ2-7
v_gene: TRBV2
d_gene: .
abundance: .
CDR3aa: CASSERAATSYEQYF
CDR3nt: TGTGCCAGCAGTGAAAGGGCAGCTACCTCCTACGAGCAGTACTTC

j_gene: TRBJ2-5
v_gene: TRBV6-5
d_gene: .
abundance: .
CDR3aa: CASSYSRGQETQYF
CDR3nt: TGTGCCAGCAGTTACTCGCGCGGCCAAGAGACCCAGTACTTC

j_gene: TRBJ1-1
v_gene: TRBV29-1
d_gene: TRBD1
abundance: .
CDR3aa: CSVARATGGNTEAFF
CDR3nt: TGCAGCGTCGCCCGGGCTACAGGGGGGAACACTGAAGCTTTCTTT

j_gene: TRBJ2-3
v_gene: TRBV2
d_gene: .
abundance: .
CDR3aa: CASGIGGQSTDTQYF
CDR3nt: TGTGCCAGCGGGATCGGCGGGCAGAGCACAGATACGCAGTATTTT

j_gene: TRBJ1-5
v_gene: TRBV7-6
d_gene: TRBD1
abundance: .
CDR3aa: CASSPGQGAGQPQHF
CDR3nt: TGTGCCAGCAGCCCCGGACAGGGGGCAGGTCAGCCCCAGCATTTT

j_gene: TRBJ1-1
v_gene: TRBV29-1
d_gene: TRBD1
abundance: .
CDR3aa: CSVDKTGEFTEAFF
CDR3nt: TGCAGCGTTGATAAGACAGGGGAGTTCACTGAAGCTTTCTTT

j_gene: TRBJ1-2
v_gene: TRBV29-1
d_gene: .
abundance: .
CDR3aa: CSVGQAGLYGYTF
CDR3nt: TGCAGCGTTGGGCAGGCTGGCCTCTATGGCTACACCTTC

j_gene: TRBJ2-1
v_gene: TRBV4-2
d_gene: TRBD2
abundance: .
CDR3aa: CASSQERLAVNEQFF
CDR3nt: TGTGCCAGCAGCCAAGAGCGACTAGCGGTCAATGAGCAGTTCTTC

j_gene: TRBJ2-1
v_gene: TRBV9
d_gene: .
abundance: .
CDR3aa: CASSARDGSSSYNEQFF
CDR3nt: TGTGCCAGCAGCGCACGGGACGGGAGCAGCTCCTACAATGAGCAGTTCTTC

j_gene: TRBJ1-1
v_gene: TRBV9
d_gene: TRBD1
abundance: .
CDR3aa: CASSVEARGYTEAFF
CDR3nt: TGTGCCAGCAGCGTAGAAGCCAGGGGGTACACTGAAGCTTTCTTT

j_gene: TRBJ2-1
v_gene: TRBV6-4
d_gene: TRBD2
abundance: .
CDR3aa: CASSVEGTSVNEQFF
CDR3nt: TGTGCCAGCAGTGTTGAGGGGACTAGTGTGAATGAGCAGTTCTTC

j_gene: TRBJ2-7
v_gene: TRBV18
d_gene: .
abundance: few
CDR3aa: CASSPVRYEQYF
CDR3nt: TGTGCCAGCTCACCGGTCAGGTACGAGCAGTACTTC

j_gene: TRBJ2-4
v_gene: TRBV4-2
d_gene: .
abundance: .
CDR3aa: CASSRESMQYF
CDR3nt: TGTGCCAGCAGCCGCGAAAGTATGCAGTACTTC

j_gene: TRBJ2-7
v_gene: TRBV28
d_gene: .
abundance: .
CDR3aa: CASSGGQLSSYEQYF
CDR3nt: TGTGCCAGCAGCGGAGGACAGTTGAGCTCCTACGAGCAGTACTTC

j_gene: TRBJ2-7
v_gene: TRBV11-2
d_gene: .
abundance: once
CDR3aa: CASSPRRFYEQYF
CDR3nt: TGTGCCAGCAGCCCAAGGAGGTTCTACGAGCAGTACTTC

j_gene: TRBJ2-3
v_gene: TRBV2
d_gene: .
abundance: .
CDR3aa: CASSVLGTDTQYF
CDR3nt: TGTGCCAGCAGCGTCCTAGGCACAGATACGCAGTATTTT

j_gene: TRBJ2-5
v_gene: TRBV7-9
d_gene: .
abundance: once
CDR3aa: CASSPGQIQETQYF
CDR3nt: TGTGCCAGCAGCCCCGGACAGATCCAAGAGACCCAGTACTTC

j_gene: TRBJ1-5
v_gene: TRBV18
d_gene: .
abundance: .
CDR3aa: CASSPTPDNQPQHF
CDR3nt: TGTGCCAGCTCACCAACGCCGGACAATCAGCCCCAGCATTTT

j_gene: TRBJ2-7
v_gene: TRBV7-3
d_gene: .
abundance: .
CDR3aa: CASSLTPGSSEQYF
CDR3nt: TGTGCCAGCAGCTTAACCCCAGGTAGCTCAGAGCAGTACTTC

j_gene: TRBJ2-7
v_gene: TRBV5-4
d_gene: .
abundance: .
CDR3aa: CASSFRVKQNNEQYF
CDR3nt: TGTGCCAGCAGCTTTCGTGTCAAGCAAAATAACGAGCAGTACTTC

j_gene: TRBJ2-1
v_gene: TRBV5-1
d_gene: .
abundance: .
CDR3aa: CASSLVSFLSYNEQFF
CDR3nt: TGCGCCAGCAGCTTGGTTTCGTTCCTATCCTACAATGAGCAGTTCTTC

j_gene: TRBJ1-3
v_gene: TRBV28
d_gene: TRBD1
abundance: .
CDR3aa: CASSFGQGAYTIYF
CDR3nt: TGTGCCAGCAGTTTCGGACAGGGGGCCTACACCATATATTTT

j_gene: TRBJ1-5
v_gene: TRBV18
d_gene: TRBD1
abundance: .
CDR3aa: CASSPGQAGQPQHF
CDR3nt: TGTGCCAGCTCACCAGGACAGGCTGGGCAGCCCCAGCATTTT

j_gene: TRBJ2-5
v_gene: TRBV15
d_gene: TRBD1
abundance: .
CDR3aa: CATSATGGDQETQYF
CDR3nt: TGTGCCACCAGCGCGACAGGGGGGGACCAAGAGACCCAGTACTTC

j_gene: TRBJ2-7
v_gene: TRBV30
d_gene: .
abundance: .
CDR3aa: CAWSVDSSYEQYF
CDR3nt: TGTGCCTGGAGTGTGGACAGTTCCTACGAGCAGTACTTC

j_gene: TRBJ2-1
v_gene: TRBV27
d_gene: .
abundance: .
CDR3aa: CASSLRTRDEQFF
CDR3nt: TGTGCCAGCAGTCTCAGAACTAGGGATGAGCAGTTCTTC

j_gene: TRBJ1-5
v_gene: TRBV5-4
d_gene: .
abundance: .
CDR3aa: CASSWGRRPYSNQPQHF
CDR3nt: TGTGCCAGCAGCTGGGGACGGCGGCCCTATAGCAATCAGCCCCAGCATTTT

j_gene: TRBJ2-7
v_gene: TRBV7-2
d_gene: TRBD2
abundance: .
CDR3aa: CASSLSGSLTYEQYF
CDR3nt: TGTGCCAGCAGCTTGAGCGGGAGTCTTACCTACGAGCAGTACTTC

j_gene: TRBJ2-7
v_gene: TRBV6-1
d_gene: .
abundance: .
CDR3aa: CASSEANGRAQQYF
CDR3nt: TGTGCCAGCAGTGAAGCGAATGGCAGGGCACAGCAGTACTTC